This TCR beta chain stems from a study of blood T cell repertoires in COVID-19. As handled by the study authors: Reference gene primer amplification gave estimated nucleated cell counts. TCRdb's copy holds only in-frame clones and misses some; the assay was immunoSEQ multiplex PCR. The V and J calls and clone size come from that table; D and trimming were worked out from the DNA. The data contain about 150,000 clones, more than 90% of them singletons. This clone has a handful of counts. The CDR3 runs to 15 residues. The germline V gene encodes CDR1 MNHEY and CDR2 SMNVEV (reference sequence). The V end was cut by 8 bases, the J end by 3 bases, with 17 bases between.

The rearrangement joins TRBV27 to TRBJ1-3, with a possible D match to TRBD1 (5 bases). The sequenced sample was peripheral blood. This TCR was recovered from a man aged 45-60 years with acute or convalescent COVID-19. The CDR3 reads CASGARTLGGNTIYF. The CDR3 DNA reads TGTGCCAGCGGGGCCCGAACCTTGGGTGGAAACACCATATATTTT.